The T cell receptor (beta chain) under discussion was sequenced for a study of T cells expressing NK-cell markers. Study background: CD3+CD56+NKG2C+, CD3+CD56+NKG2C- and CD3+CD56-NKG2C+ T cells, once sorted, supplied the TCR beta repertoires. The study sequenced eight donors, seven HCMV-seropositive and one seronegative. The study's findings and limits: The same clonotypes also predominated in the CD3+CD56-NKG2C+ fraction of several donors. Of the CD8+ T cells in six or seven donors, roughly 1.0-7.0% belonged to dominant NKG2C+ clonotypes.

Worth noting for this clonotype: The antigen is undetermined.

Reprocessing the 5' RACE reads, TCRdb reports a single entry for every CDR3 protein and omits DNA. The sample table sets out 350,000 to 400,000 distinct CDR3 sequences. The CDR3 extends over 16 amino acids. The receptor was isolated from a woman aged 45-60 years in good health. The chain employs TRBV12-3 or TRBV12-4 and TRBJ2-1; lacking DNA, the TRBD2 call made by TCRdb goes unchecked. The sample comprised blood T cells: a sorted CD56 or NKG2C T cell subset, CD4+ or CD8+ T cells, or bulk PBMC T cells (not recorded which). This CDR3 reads CASSFLRVAGGDEQFF.